This passage covers 7 T cell receptor beta chains from one sample sequenced in a study of response to subunit inactivated influenza vaccine. TCRdb itself ran the RT-PCR reads through MiXCR, one entry per CDR3 protein. The sample includes roughly 710,000 distinct CDR3 sequences, 14% of them seen just once. The source was PBMCs from blood, collected less than 15 days before vaccination. The receptors shown here come from a man between 45 and 60 years old who received an inactivated influenza vaccine.

The chain recombines TRBV19 with TRBJ2-3; 11 nucleotides match TRBD2. With V trimmed by 7 bases and J by 2 bases, 5 bases remained unmatched. The CDR3 is 15 amino acids. Germline V gene sequence: CDR1 LNHDA, CDR2 SQIVND (reference sequence). CDR3 residues: CASMRTSGLTDTQYF. CDR3 DNA sequence: TGTGCCAGTATGAGGACTAGCGGGCTCACAGATACGCAGTATTTT. Combining the CDR3 with reference TRBV19 and TRBJ2-3 gives the whole variable domain DGGITQSPKYLFRKEGQNVTLSCEQNLNHDAMYWYRQDPGQGLRLIYYSQIVNDFQKGDIAEGYSVSREKKESFPLTVTSAQKNPTAFYLCASMRTSGLTDTQYFGPGTRLTVL.

This clonotype was detected only a few times. The chain couples TRBV5-4 to TRBJ2-1; 9 bases fit TRBD2. The trim removed 0 bases at V and 4 bases at J, leaving 8 bases unmatched. Germline assignment: CDR1 SGHNT and CDR2 YYREEE (reference sequence). CDR3 size: 17 residues. CDR3 sequence: CASSLGIGSGRYNEQFF. The CDR3 DNA reads TGTGCCAGCAGCTTGGGAATAGGTAGCGGGAGATACAATGAGCAGTTCTTC.

This rearrangement joins TRBV20-1 to TRBJ1-4; possibly TRBD1 for D (6 bases). The length of the CDR3 is 14 residues. Germline CDR1 is DFQATT and CDR2 is SNEGSKA (reference sequence). Deletions cut 0 bases from V and 10 bases from J, with 15 bases between. CDR3 sequence: CSARDRGGTGKLFF. The CDR3 DNA sequence: TGCAGTGCTAGAGATCGAGGGGGGACCGGAAAACTGTTTTTT.

This clonotype was found a few times. The chain is built from TRBV10-3 and TRBJ1-2; D perhaps matches TRBD1 (5 bases). CDR3 length: 16 residues. Per germline, CDR1 ENHRY and CDR2 SYGVKD. Trimming shortened V by 0 bases and J by 5 bases, and 16 bases separated the two germline ends. The CDR3: CAISESGLLIGYGYTF. The CDR3 DNA reads TGTGCCATCAGTGAGTCGGGGCTGTTGATAGGGTATGGCTACACCTTC.

The CDR3 DNA reads TGTGCCAGTGTTCCCACTCCGGGACAGCACACAGATACGCAGTATTTT. It encodes CASVPTPGQHTDTQYF. This chain joins TRBV28 and TRBJ2-3, with TRBD1 identical over 7 bases. This CDR3 contains 16 residues. J gave up 2 bases and V 9 bases, and 14 bases lay outside the gene matches. Germline values: CDR1 MDHEN, CDR2 SYDVKM.

This clonotype was observed a handful of times. J is TRBJ1-4 and V is TRBV6-1; TRBD1 aligns across 9 bases. V shed 6 bases, J shed 10 bases, and the junction held 9 bases outside the gene matches. This CDR3 is built from 14 residues. Germline V gene data show CDR1 as MNHNS and CDR2 as SASEGT. CDR3 loop: CASSPGTGRGKLFF. The DNA for the CDR3 is TGTGCCAGCAGCCCCGGGACAGGGCGAGGAAAACTGTTTTTT.

This chain connects TRBV6-2 or TRBV6-3 to TRBJ2-1; 9 bases are a match to TRBD1. The CDR3 length is 15 residues. CDR1 and CDR2 (germline): MNHEY, SVGEGT. With V trimmed by 10 bases and J by 7 bases, 14 bases remained unmatched. CDR3: CATYSPGTGKNEQFF. CDR3 sequence (DNA): TGTGCCACCTACTCGCCCGGGACAGGGAAAAATGAGCAGTTCTTC.